A selection of T cell receptor beta chains follows, all from one sample in a study of blood T cell repertoires in COVID-19. Libraries were prepared by immunoSEQ multiplex PCR; TCRdb keeps only in-frame clonotypes and omits some of them. The sample lists 250,000 to 350,000 clones; 80% to 95% were seen once. The sequencing input was peripheral blood. These receptors all stem from a woman younger than 45 with COVID-19, enrolled during active disease. Both conserved end residues are part of each CDR3. The D gene is left open where the match is weak. Rows give clone size only sometimes, using once, few, many, or a class for an expanded clone.

>TRBV5-1|NA|NA|TRBJ2-5|13
CASSLDGGLTQYF
TGCGCCAGCAGCTTGGATGGCGGACTGACCCAGTACTTC
>TRBV5-1|NA|NA|TRBJ2-1|13
CASNGQNYNEQFF
TGCGCCAGCAACGGACAGAACTACAATGAGCAGTTCTTC
>TRBV4-1|NA|NA|TRBJ1-6|13
CASSQAEGSPLHF
TGCGCCAGCAGCCAGGCCGAGGGATCACCCCTCCACTTT
>TRBV4-1|once|NA|TRBJ2-1|15
CASSQDRPSLYEQFF
TGCGCCAGCAGCCAAGATCGGCCTAGCCTATATGAGCAGTTCTTC
>TRBV7-9|NA|NA|TRBJ1-1|13
CASSSISIVEAFF
TGTGCCAGCAGCTCAATCTCGATAGTTGAAGCTTTCTTT
>TRBV3-1/TRBV3-2|NA|NA|TRBJ2-7|14
CASSQEETLYEQYF
TGTGCCAGCAGCCAAGAGGAGACCCTCTACGAGCAGTACTTC
>TRBV7-2|few|TRBD2|TRBJ2-5|19
CASRKGLAGVTFSQETQYF
TGTGCCAGCCGAAAGGGACTAGCGGGAGTCACATTCTCCCAAGAGACCCAGTACTTC
>TRBV30|NA|NA|TRBJ1-5|14
CAWSVRTDNQPQHF
TGTGCCTGGAGTGTTCGTACAGACAATCAGCCCCAGCATTTT
>TRBV29-1|NA|NA|TRBJ1-2|11
CSVGAGHGYTF
TGCAGCGTTGGCGCAGGGCATGGCTACACCTTC
>TRBV5-4|few|TRBD1|TRBJ1-2|16
CASSYTGARANYGYTF
TGTGCCAGCAGCTATACAGGGGCTCGAGCTAACTATGGCTACACCTTC
>TRBV5-4|NA|NA|TRBJ2-3|16
CASSSIANPQRDTQYF
TGTGCCAGCAGTTCCATAGCCAACCCCCAACGAGATACGCAGTATTTT
>TRBV20-1|NA|NA|TRBJ1-1|13
CSASGRGNTEAFF
TGCAGTGCTAGTGGCAGGGGGAACACTGAAGCTTTCTTT
>TRBV11-1|NA|NA|TRBJ1-4|16
CASSSPKDRFDEKLFF
TGTGCCAGCAGCTCACCAAAAGACAGGTTTGACGAAAAACTGTTTTTT
>TRBV28|NA|TRBD2|TRBJ2-7|15
CASSSGTSGNYEQYF
TGTGCCAGCAGTTCAGGGACTAGCGGAAACTACGAGCAGTACTTC
>TRBV11-1|NA|NA|TRBJ1-6|14
CASRRGLGDSPLHF
TGTGCCAGCAGAAGGGGACTGGGAGATTCACCCCTCCACTTT
>TRBV4-1|NA|NA|TRBJ2-1|15
CASSQLGTYPGEQFF
TGCGCCAGCAGCCAGCTCGGTACCTACCCGGGTGAGCAGTTCTTC
>TRBV19|NA|NA|TRBJ2-1|13
CASSIGWRGEQFF
TGTGCCAGTAGTATCGGTTGGCGGGGTGAGCAGTTCTTC
>TRBV11-2|NA|NA|TRBJ2-2|15
CASSFRGTNTGELFF
TGTGCCAGCAGCTTCCGGGGTACGAACACCGGGGAGCTGTTTTTT
>TRBV11-1|NA|TRBD2|TRBJ2-7|12
CASSLGGGEQYF
TGTGCCAGCAGCTTAGGGGGGGGCGAGCAGTACTTC
>TRBV10-1|NA|TRBD1|TRBJ1-2|15
CASSEDRGRVYGYTF
TGCGCCAGCAGTGAGGACAGGGGACGGGTCTATGGCTACACCTTC
>TRBV27|NA|NA|TRBJ2-7|14
CASSLQGTYYEQYF
TGTGCCAGCAGTTTACAGGGGACATACTACGAGCAGTACTTC
>TRBV19|NA|NA|TRBJ2-7|17
CASSTPNRGAGNYEQYF
TGTGCCAGTAGTACCCCTAACAGGGGCGCGGGGAACTACGAGCAGTACTTC
>TRBV30|NA|NA|TRBJ1-3|14
CAWDENIGGNTIYF
TGTGCCTGGGACGAGAATATCGGGGGAAACACCATATATTTT
>TRBV18|NA|TRBD1|TRBJ1-1|14
CASSPWDRFGEAFF
TGTGCCAGCTCACCCTGGGACAGATTCGGTGAAGCTTTCTTT
>TRBV4-2|NA|NA|TRBJ2-3|15
CASSLSEVSTDTQYF
TGTGCCAGCAGCCTATCGGAGGTCAGCACAGATACGCAGTATTTT
>TRBV21-1|once|NA|TRBJ1-5|16
CASSKAGRWSNQPQHF
TGTGCCAGCAGCAAAGCGGGCAGGTGGAGCAATCAGCCCCAGCATTTT
>TRBV19|NA|TRBD1|TRBJ2-7|15
CASSSRGHNTYEQYF
TGTGCCAGTAGTTCTAGGGGGCATAACACCTACGAGCAGTACTTC
>TRBV2|NA|TRBD2|TRBJ2-1|15
CASSGGLADYNEQFF
TGTGCCAGCAGTGGGGGACTAGCGGACTACAATGAGCAGTTCTTC
>TRBV28|NA|TRBD1|TRBJ1-2|15
CASSDPRQGNYGYTF
TGTGCCAGCAGTGACCCGAGACAGGGCAACTATGGCTACACCTTC
>TRBV24-1|once|NA|TRBJ1-1|14
CATSDGDRGTEAFF
TGTGCCACCAGTGATGGCGATCGGGGCACTGAAGCTTTCTTT
>TRBV5-1|NA|NA|TRBJ2-5|15
CASSSLASLQETQYF
TGCGCCAGCAGTTCCCTAGCGTCGCTTCAAGAGACCCAGTACTTC
>TRBV7-2|NA|TRBD2|TRBJ2-1|14
CASSYLPGGGEQFF
TGTGCCAGCAGTTACCTCCCGGGAGGGGGGGAGCAGTTCTTC
>TRBV5-4|NA|NA|TRBJ2-1|13
CASSFSLPDEQFF
TGTGCCAGCAGCTTTTCTCTGCCGGATGAGCAGTTCTTC
>TRBV2|NA|NA|TRBJ1-4|16
CASSEAVFPLGEKLFF
TGTGCCAGCAGTGAAGCTGTGTTTCCGCTAGGTGAAAAACTGTTTTTT
>TRBV27|NA|NA|TRBJ1-1|13
CASSQGQNTEAFF
TGTGCCAGCAGCCAGGGACAGAACACTGAAGCTTTCTTT
>TRBV6-5|NA|TRBD1|TRBJ2-1|15
CASTSGQGWVDEQFF
TGTGCCAGCACCTCGGGACAGGGGTGGGTGGATGAGCAGTTCTTC
>TRBV29-1|NA|TRBD1|TRBJ1-2|11
CSAGTDYGYTF
TGCAGCGCCGGGACAGACTATGGCTACACCTTC
>TRBV24-1|once|NA|TRBJ2-1|14
CATSIASSYNEQFF
TGTGCCACCAGTATAGCGAGCTCCTACAATGAGCAGTTCTTC
>TRBV19|NA|NA|TRBJ1-2|12
CASRGSYYGYTF
TGTGCCAGTAGGGGGAGTTACTATGGCTACACCTTC
>TRBV5-6|NA|TRBD1|TRBJ1-1|15
CASSVTGGVSPEAFF
TGTGCCAGCAGCGTCACAGGGGGCGTGAGCCCTGAAGCTTTCTTT
>TRBV7-9|NA|TRBD2|TRBJ2-7|17
CASSPLLLAGGSYEQYF
TGTGCCAGCAGCCCCCTCCTCCTAGCGGGAGGTTCCTACGAGCAGTACTTC
>TRBV19|NA|TRBD2|TRBJ2-5|13
CASSIRGEETQYF
TGTGCCAGTAGTATACGGGGGGAAGAGACCCAGTACTTC
>TRBV19|NA|TRBD1|TRBJ2-1|14
CASTRDRELNEQFF
TGTGCCAGTACCCGGGACAGGGAGCTCAATGAGCAGTTCTTC
>TRBV28|NA|TRBD2|TRBJ2-1|17
CASSPTSVAGAYNEQFF
TGTGCCAGCAGTCCGACATCGGTAGCGGGAGCCTACAATGAGCAGTTCTTC